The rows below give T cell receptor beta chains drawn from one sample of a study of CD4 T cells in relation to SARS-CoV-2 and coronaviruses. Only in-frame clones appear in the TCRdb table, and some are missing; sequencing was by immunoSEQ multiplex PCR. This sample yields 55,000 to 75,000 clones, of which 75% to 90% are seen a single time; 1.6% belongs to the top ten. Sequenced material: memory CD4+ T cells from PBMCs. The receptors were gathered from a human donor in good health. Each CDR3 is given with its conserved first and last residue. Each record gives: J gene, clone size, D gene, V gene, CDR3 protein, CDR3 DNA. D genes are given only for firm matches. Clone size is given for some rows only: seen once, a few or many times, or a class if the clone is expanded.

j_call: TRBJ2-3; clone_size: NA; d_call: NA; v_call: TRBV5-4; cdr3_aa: CASSPTHTDTQYF; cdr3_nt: TGTGCCAGCAGCCCGACACACACAGATACGCAGTATTTT
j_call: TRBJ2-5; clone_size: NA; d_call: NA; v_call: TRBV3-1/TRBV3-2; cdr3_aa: CASSQAWVQETQYF; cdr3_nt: TGTGCCAGCAGCCAAGCGTGGGTCCAAGAGACCCAGTACTTC
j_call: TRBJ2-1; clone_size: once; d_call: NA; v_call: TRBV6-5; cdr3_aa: CASSGSIDYNEQFF; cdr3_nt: TGTGCCAGCAGCGGGTCCATAGACTACAATGAGCAGTTCTTC
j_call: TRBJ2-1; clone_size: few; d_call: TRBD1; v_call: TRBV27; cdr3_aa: CASSFRDRREPYNEQFF; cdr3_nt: TGTGCCAGCAGTTTCCGGGACAGAAGGGAGCCCTACAATGAGCAGTTCTTC
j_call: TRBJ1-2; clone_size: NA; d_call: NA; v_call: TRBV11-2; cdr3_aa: CASSAFVYGYTF; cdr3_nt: TGTGCCAGCAGCGCATTCGTCTATGGCTACACCTTC
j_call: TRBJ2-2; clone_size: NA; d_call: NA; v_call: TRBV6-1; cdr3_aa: CASSGGGGYGELFF; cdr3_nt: TGTGCCAGCAGCGGGGGCGGGGGTTACGGGGAGCTGTTTTTT
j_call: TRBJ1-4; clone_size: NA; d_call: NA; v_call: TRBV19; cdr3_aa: CASSVSELNEKLFF; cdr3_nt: TGTGCCAGTAGTGTGTCGGAGCTAAATGAAAAACTGTTTTTT
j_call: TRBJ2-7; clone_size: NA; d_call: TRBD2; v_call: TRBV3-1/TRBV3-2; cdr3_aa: CASSQAGAGGSGEQYF; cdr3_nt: TGTGCCAGCAGCCAAGCCGGCGCGGGGGGATCCGGCGAGCAGTACTTC
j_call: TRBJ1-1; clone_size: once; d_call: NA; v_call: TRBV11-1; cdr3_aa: CASSLEAPNTEAFF; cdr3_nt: TGTGCCAGCAGCTTAGAGGCACCGAACACTGAAGCTTTCTTT
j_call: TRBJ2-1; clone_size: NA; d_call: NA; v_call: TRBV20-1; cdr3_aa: CSGVGHNEQFF; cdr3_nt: TGCAGTGGCGTCGGACACAATGAGCAGTTCTTC
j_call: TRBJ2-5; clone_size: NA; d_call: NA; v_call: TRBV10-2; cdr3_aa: CASSDPALGQETQYF; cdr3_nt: TGCGCCAGCAGTGACCCCGCCCTAGGTCAAGAGACCCAGTACTTC
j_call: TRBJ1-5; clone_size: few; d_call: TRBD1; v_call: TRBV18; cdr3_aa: CASSTRTGSSNQPQHF; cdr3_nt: TGTGCCAGCTCAACCCGGACAGGGTCCAGCAATCAGCCCCAGCATTTT
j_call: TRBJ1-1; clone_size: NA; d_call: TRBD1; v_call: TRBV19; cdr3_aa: CASSILQGLGTEAFF; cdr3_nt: TGTGCCAGTAGTATACTACAGGGGCTCGGCACTGAAGCTTTCTTT
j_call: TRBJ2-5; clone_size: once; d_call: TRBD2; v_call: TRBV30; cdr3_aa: CAGTSGTQETQYF; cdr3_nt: TGTGCCGGGACTAGCGGGACTCAAGAGACCCAGTACTTC
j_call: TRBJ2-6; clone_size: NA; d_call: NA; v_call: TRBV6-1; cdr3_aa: CASSEGAAGANVLTF; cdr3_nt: TGTGCCAGCAGTGAAGGGGCAGCTGGGGCCAACGTCCTGACTTTC
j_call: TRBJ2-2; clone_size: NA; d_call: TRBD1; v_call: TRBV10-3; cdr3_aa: CAISGQGSNTGELFF; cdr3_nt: TGTGCCATCAGCGGACAGGGGTCGAACACCGGGGAGCTGTTTTTT
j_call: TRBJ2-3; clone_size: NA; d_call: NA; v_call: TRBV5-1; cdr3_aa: CASSLGLAKDTQYF; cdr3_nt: TGCGCCAGCAGCTTGGGGCTAGCAAAAGATACGCAGTATTTT
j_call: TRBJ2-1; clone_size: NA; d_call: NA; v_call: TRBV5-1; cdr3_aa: CASSSLGGLEQFF; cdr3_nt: TGCGCCAGCAGCTCTCTGGGGGGTTTGGAGCAGTTCTTC
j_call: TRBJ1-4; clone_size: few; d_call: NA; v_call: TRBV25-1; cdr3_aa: CASSEFGSRSNEKLFF; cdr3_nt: TGTGCCAGCAGTGAATTTGGGTCCAGGAGCAATGAAAAACTGTTTTTT
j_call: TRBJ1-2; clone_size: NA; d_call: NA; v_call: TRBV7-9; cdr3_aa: CASSLSLDFNYGYTF; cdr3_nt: TGTGCCAGCAGCTTGAGTCTGGACTTTAACTATGGCTACACCTTC
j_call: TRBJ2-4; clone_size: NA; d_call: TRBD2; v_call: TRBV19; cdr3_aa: CAAGLAGASIQYF; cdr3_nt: TGTGCCGCAGGGCTAGCGGGAGCCAGCATTCAGTACTTC
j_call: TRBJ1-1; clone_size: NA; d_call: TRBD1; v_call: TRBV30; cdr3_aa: CAWSLRQGRAFF; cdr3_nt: TGTGCCTGGAGCCTTCGACAGGGTAGAGCTTTCTTT
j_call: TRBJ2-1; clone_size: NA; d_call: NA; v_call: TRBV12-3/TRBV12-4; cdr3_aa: CALDSYNEQFF; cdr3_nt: TGTGCCCTCGACTCCTACAATGAGCAGTTCTTC
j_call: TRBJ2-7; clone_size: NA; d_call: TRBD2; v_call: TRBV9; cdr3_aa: CASSIASGGHYEQYF; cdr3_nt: TGTGCCAGCAGCATAGCTAGCGGGGGACACTACGAGCAGTACTTC
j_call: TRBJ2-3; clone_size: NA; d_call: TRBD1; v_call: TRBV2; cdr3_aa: CAGQTGSDTQYF; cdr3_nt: TGTGCCGGCCAGACAGGGTCAGATACGCAGTATTTT
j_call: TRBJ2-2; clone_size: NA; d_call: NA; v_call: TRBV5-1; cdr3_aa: CASSSLGNTGELFF; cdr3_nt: TGCGCCAGCAGCTCACTGGGGAACACCGGGGAGCTGTTTTTT
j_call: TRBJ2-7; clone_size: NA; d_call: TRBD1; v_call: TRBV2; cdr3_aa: CASSGTVRGDEQYF; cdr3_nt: TGTGCCAGCAGCGGGACAGTCAGAGGAGACGAGCAGTACTTC
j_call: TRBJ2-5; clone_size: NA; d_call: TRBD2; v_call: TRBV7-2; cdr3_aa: CASGSSVSGGAETQYF; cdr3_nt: TGTGCCAGCGGGTCCAGCGTTAGCGGGGGCGCCGAGACCCAGTACTTC